Each of the 13 T cell receptor beta chains below was sequenced from the same sample in a study of blood T cell repertoires in COVID-19. Sequencing was performed with immunoSEQ multiplex PCR; in TCRdb, only in-frame clones are kept and a portion is missing. The sample has 280,000 or so clones, approximately 86% seen once. Source material: peripheral blood. The source is a young man with active or convalescent COVID-19.

The count of this clone is one. This sequence joins TRBV7-6 and TRBJ1-1, with 8 bases fitting TRBD1. The germline gives CDR1 SGHVS, CDR2 FNYEAQ. V was pared by 1 base and J by 4 bases, with 5 bases of the junction left unmatched. CDR3 length equals 15 residues. As DNA, the CDR3 is TGTGCCAGCAGCTTAGGATGGACAGGGTCCACTGAAGCTTTCTTT. Protein sequence: CASSLGWTGSTEAFF.

This clone was counted a single time. The rearrangement uses TRBV6-2 or TRBV6-3 and TRBJ1-1, with D perhaps TRBD1 (6 bases). CDR1 MNHEY and CDR2 SVGEGT come from the germline V gene. Trimming cost V 8 bases and J 4 bases, with 14 bases left between them. The CDR3 covers 13 residues. In DNA, the CDR3 is TGTGCCAGCGGTTGGCAGGGGATCACTGAAGCTTTCTTT. Protein product: CASGWQGITEAFF.

Concerning this clone: The germline gene is not matched at one end of the junction; a read error may be the cause. J is TRBJ1-5 and V is TRBV10-2; TRBD1 is a possible D gene (5 bases). The CDR3 is 13 residues long. Germline V gene sequence: CDR1 WSHSY, CDR2 SAAADI. The CDR3 region is CASSEGGNQPQHF. Written as DNA, the CDR3 is TGCGCCAGTAGTGAAGGGGGCAATCAGCCCCAGCATTTT.

V usage is TRBV7-9 and J usage is TRBJ2-1; D not resolved. V lost 4 bases and J lost 12, with 16 bases in between. The CDR3 sequence is 13 residues long. CDR1 SEHNR and CDR2 FQNEAQ come from the germline V gene (reference sequence). The CDR3 spells CASSYRYRVPQFF. In DNA form, the CDR3 reads TGTGCCAGCAGCTATCGATACCGGGTTCCGCAGTTCTTC.

The V and J genes are TRBV15 and TRBJ2-5, with 9 bases matching TRBD1. The CDR3 has 16 amino acids. V was pared by 2 bases and J by 8 bases, with 12 bases of the junction left unmatched. Germline assignment: CDR1 LNHNV and CDR2 YYDKDF (reference sequence). CDR3 protein: CATSRRPGQGPLTQYF. CDR3 sequence (DNA): TGTGCCACCAGCAGACGTCCGGGACAGGGTCCGCTTACCCAGTACTTC.

Here the CDR3 reads CASSERLDATNEKLFF. The CDR3 region has the DNA TGTGCCAGCAGCGAACGGCTAGATGCAACTAATGAAAAACTGTTTTTT. The rearrangement joins TRBV7-9 to TRBJ1-4; the D is unclear. The length of the CDR3 is 16 residues. Between the trimmed V and J ends, which lost 5 bases and 0 bases, there was a span of 13 bases. Per germline, CDR1 SEHNR and CDR2 FQNEAQ (reference sequence). The full variable domain, rest sourced from reference TRBV7-9 and TRBJ1-4, is DTGVSQNPRHKITKRGQNVTFRCDPISEHNRLYWYRQTLGQGPEFLTYFQNEAQLEKSRLLSDRFSAERPKGSFSTLEIQRTEQGDSAMYLCASSERLDATNEKLFFGSGTQLSVL.

This rearrangement joins TRBV5-1 to TRBJ2-3; TRBD2 matches at 8 bases. Per the germline V gene, CDR1 is SGHRS and CDR2 is YFSETQ. Trimming at V came to 4 bases and at J to 6 bases, leaving 7 bases not matched to a gene. This CDR3 comprises 14 residues. The CDR3 loop is CASSGPREGDTQYF. In DNA form, the CDR3 reads TGCGCCAGCAGCGGGCCCCGGGAGGGGGATACGCAGTATTTT.

The chain links TRBV21-1 to TRBJ1-1; the table assigns TRBD1, which was not confirmed against the DNA. TRBV21-1 is shown as a pseudogene. The CDR3 is 16 residues long. The CDR3 spells CASSNSGHNRNTEAFF. In nucleotides, the CDR3 is TGTGCCAGCAGCAACTCGGGACACAACCGGAACACTGAAGCTTTCTTT.

The chain combines TRBV5-1 with TRBJ1-5; 10 positions agree with TRBD1. Trimming cost V 8 bases and J 3 bases; bases outside gene matches: 8. The V gene's germline CDR1 is SGHRS and CDR2 YFSETQ. This CDR3 has 15 residues. The CDR3 DNA reads TGCGCCAGTTCTACTGGGACAGGGGACAATCAGCCCCAGCATTTT. This sequence encodes CASSTGTGDNQPQHF.

The CDR3 bases are TGTGCCAGCAGCTTAAGGGGACTAGCTGGGAACACCGGGGAGCTGTTTTTT. Translated: CASSLRGLAGNTGELFF. The V call is TRBV11-3, the J call TRBJ2-2; 9 bases map to TRBD2. Germline lookup yields CDR1 SGHNT and CDR2 YENEEA. This CDR3 region has 17 residues. V shed 2 bases and J 1 base; nucleotides not matched to a gene: 5. Based on the CDR3 plus reference TRBV11-3 and TRBJ2-2, the full variable domain is EAGVVQSPRYKIIEKKQPVAFWCNPISGHNTLYWYLQNLGQGPELLIRYENEEAVDDSQLPKDRFSAERLKGVDSTLKIQPAELGDSAVYLCASSLRGLAGNTGELFFGEGSRLTVL.

The V gene is TRBV4-1, the J gene TRBJ2-1; D is undetermined. This CDR3 comprises 11 residues. V was shortened by 2 bases and J by 10 bases, with 6 bases between the two germline ends. Per the germline V gene, CDR1 is MGHRA and CDR2 is YSYEKL. As DNA, the CDR3 is TGCGCCAGCAGCCAAACGGAGGAGCAGTTCTTC. Protein sequence: CASSQTEEQFF.

In DNA form, the CDR3 reads TGTGCCAGCAGCTTGTATATAGGGGGAAACTATGGCTACACCTTC. Translating it yields CASSLYIGGNYGYTF. The V and J genes are TRBV5-4 and TRBJ1-2, with TRBD1 as a possible D gene (6 bases). This CDR3 has 15 amino acids. The V gene's germline CDR1 is SGHNT and CDR2 YYREEE (reference sequence). Deletions cut 1 base from V and 2 bases from J, with 12 bases between. The complete variable domain, with remaining parts taken from reference TRBV5-4 and TRBJ1-2, reads ETGVTQSPTHLIKTRGQQVTLRCSSQSGHNTVSWYQQALGQGPQFIFQYYREEENGRGNFPPRFSGLQFPNYSSELNVNALELDDSALYLCASSLYIGGNYGYTFGSGTRLTVV.

The chain carries TRBV7-9 and TRBJ1-5; D gene uncertain. With 4 bases removed from V and 4 bases from J, the gap between germline ends came to 5 bases. The CDR3 runs 12 residues. CDR1 SEHNR and CDR2 FQNEAQ come from the germline V gene (reference sequence). The chain's CDR3 is CASSSQNQPQHF. CDR3 coding DNA: TGTGCCAGCAGCTCCCAAAATCAGCCCCAGCATTTT.